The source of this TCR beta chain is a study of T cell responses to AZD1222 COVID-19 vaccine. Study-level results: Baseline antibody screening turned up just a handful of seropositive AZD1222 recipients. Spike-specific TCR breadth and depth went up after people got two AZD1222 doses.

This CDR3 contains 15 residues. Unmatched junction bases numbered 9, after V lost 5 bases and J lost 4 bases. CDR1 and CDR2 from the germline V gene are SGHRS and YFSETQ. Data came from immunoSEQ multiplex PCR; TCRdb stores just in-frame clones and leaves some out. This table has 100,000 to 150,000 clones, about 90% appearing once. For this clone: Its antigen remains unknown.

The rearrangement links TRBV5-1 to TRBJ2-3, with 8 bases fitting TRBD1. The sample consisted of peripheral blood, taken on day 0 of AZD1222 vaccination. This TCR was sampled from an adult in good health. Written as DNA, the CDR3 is TGCGCCAGCAGGCGGACAGGGAGTTTGTCAGATACGCAGTATTTT. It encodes CASRRTGSLSDTQYF.